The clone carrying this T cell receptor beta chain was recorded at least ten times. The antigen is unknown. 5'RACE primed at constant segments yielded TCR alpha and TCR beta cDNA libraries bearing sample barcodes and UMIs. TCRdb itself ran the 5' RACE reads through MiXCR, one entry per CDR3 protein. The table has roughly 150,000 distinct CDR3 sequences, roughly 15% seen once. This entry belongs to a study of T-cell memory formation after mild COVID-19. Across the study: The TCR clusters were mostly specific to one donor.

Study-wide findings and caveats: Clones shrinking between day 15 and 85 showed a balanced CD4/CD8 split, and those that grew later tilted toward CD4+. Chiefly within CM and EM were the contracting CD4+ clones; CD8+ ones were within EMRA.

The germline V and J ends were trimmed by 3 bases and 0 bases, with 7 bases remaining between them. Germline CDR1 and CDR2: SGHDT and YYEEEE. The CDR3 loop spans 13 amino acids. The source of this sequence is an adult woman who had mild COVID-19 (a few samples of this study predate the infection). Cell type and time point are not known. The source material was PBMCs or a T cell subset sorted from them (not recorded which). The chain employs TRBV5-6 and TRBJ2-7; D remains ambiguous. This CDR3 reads CASSYLSSYEQYF. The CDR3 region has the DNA TGTGCCAGCAGCTATTTAAGCTCCTACGAGCAGTACTTC. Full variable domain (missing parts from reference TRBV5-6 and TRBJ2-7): DAGVTQSPTHLIKTRGQQVTLRCSPKSGHDTVSWYQQALGQGPQFIFQYYEEEERQRGNFPDRFSGHQFPNYSSELNVNALLLGDSALYLCASSYLSSYEQYFGPGTRLTVT.